This TCR beta chain was captured by sequencing in a study of T cells in severe cutaneous drug reactions. The length of the CDR3 is 13 residues. Per germline, CDR1 MDHEN and CDR2 SYDVKM. Carbamazepine had induced Stevens-Johnson syndrome or toxic epidermal necrolysis in the sequenced donors. Bulk and single-cell libraries used iRepertoire multiplex PCR with TCR subtype-specific primers. Each CDR3 protein gets one entry in TCRdb, which reprocessed the multiplex PCR reads and gives no DNA. This listing includes approximately 20,000 distinct CDR3 sequences. V and J are TRBV28 and TRBJ2-5; there is no DNA to check the TCRdb D call of TRBD1. This clonotype originated in a human donor with toxic epidermal necrolysis, a severe cutaneous drug reaction. Specimen: PBMCs. CDR3 residues: CASSRAEQETQYF.